Listed below are T cell receptor beta chains from one sample, sequenced in a study of T cells in localized non-small cell lung cancer. The table came from immunoSEQ multiplex PCR; TCRdb's copy has only in-frame clones and leaves some out. The sample holds approximately 83,000 clones, around 90% seen once. The sample consisted of peripheral blood, taken before any cancer treatment. The receptors stem from a woman aged 35-75 years with stage I squamous cell lung carcinoma. Each CDR3 is given with its conserved first and last residue. The D gene is left open where the match is weak. The size entry is marked missing in some rows and otherwise reads once, few, many or a size class.

D: NA
V: TRBV10-3
J: TRBJ1-2
size: NA
CDR3: CAISEEKGRDGYTF
DNA: TGTGCCATCAGTGAGGAGAAGGGGCGGGATGGCTACACCTTC

D: NA
V: TRBV19
J: TRBJ1-1
size: NA
CDR3: CASKRGILNTEAFF
DNA: TGTGCCAGTAAGAGGGGGATTTTGAACACTGAAGCTTTCTTT

D: NA
V: TRBV9
J: TRBJ2-1
size: once
CDR3: CASTREFF
DNA: TGTGCCAGCACAAGAGAGTTCTTC

D: TRBD2
V: TRBV5-5
J: TRBJ2-7
size: NA
CDR3: CASSSGLAGASYEQYF
DNA: TGTGCCAGCAGCTCGGGACTAGCGGGGGCCTCCTACGAGCAGTACTTC

D: NA
V: TRBV20-1
J: TRBJ1-1
size: NA
CDR3: CSALRLTEAFF
DNA: TGCAGTGCCTTGAGGTTGACTGAAGCTTTCTTT

D: NA
V: TRBV30
J: TRBJ1-2
size: NA
CDR3: CAWTPLGANYGYTF
DNA: TGTGCCTGGACTCCGCTGGGAGCTAACTATGGCTACACCTTC

D: TRBD2
V: TRBV23-1
J: TRBJ2-3
size: NA
CDR3: CASSQWDRGGLALRDTQYF
DNA: TGCGCCAGCAGTCAATGGGATCGGGGCGGACTAGCTTTAAGAGATACGCAGTATTTT

D: NA
V: TRBV27
J: TRBJ1-1
size: NA
CDR3: CASSLVMNTEAFF
DNA: TGTGCCAGCAGTTTAGTGATGAACACTGAAGCTTTCTTT

D: NA
V: TRBV19
J: TRBJ1-3
size: NA
CDR3: CASTPLQGSGNTIYF
DNA: TGTGCCAGTACCCCCCTCCAGGGCTCTGGAAACACCATATATTTT

D: TRBD1
V: TRBV5-4
J: TRBJ2-7
size: NA
CDR3: CASSTGDRGAYEQYF
DNA: TGTGCCAGCAGCACTGGGGACAGGGGCGCCTACGAGCAGTACTTC

D: NA
V: TRBV6-5
J: TRBJ1-1
size: NA
CDR3: CASSRRIKAAEAFF
DNA: TGTGCCAGCAGCCGCCGGATTAAGGCCGCTGAAGCTTTCTTT

D: NA
V: TRBV10-3
J: TRBJ2-3
size: NA
CDR3: CAISFRTDTQYF
DNA: TGTGCCATCAGTTTTCGCACAGATACGCAGTATTTT

D: NA
V: TRBV7-9
J: TRBJ2-5
size: NA
CDR3: CASSLAAGQQETQYF
DNA: TGTGCCAGCAGCTTAGCTGCCGGACAGCAAGAGACCCAGTACTTC

D: TRBD2
V: TRBV10-3
J: TRBJ2-5
size: NA
CDR3: CAISEARLAGGSRSETQYF
DNA: TGTGCCATCAGTGAGGCCAGACTAGCGGGGGGATCTAGGTCAGAGACCCAGTACTTC

D: TRBD2
V: TRBV5-1
J: TRBJ2-5
size: NA
CDR3: CASSGEVERGFRKETQYF
DNA: TGCGCCAGCAGCGGGGAGGTTGAGCGGGGGTTCAGGAAGGAGACCCAGTACTTC

D: TRBD1
V: TRBV27
J: TRBJ2-5
size: NA
CDR3: CASSTKGQGAFLETQYF
DNA: TGTGCCAGCAGTACGAAAGGACAGGGGGCCTTCTTGGAGACCCAGTACTTC

D: NA
V: TRBV5-4
J: TRBJ2-7
size: few
CDR3: CASSLGGYEQYF
DNA: TGTGCCAGCAGCTTGGGGGGTTACGAGCAGTACTTC

D: NA
V: TRBV7-8
J: TRBJ1-5
size: NA
CDR3: CASSLGTGLSNQPQHF
DNA: TGTGCCAGCAGCTTAGGCACAGGGCTTAGCAATCAGCCCCAGCATTTT

D: TRBD2
V: TRBV5-1
J: TRBJ2-1
size: NA
CDR3: CASSPPLAGGGNEQFF
DNA: TGCGCCAGCAGTCCCCCTCTAGCGGGGGGGGGAAATGAGCAGTTCTTC

D: NA
V: TRBV6-5
J: TRBJ2-3
size: NA
CDR3: CASSYLGADTQYF
DNA: TGTGCCAGCAGTTATTTGGGGGCAGATACGCAGTATTTT

D: NA
V: TRBV7-9
J: TRBJ1-6
size: NA
CDR3: CASSPSGAGNNSPLHF
DNA: TGTGCCAGCAGCCCCTCCGGGGCAGGGAATAATTCACCCCTCCACTTT

D: TRBD1
V: TRBV25-1
J: TRBJ2-7
size: once
CDR3: CASSEPGTGGSYEQYF
DNA: TGTGCCAGCAGTGAACCCGGGACAGGGGGGTCCTACGAGCAGTACTTC

D: TRBD1
V: TRBV19
J: TRBJ1-5
size: NA
CDR3: CATRQGGDINQPQHF
DNA: TGTGCCACGAGACAGGGGGGGGACATCAATCAGCCCCAGCATTTT

D: TRBD2
V: TRBV15
J: TRBJ2-3
size: NA
CDR3: CATSPGLAGSADTQYF
DNA: TGTGCCACCAGCCCCGGACTAGCGGGATCCGCAGATACGCAGTATTTT

D: NA
V: TRBV20-1
J: TRBJ2-7
size: NA
CDR3: CSAILGYEQYF
DNA: TGCAGTGCTATACTTGGCTACGAGCAGTACTTC

D: NA
V: TRBV13
J: TRBJ1-2
size: few
CDR3: CASSLGLTVSNYGYTF
DNA: TGTGCCAGCAGCTTAGGCCTGACAGTATCTAACTATGGCTACACCTTC

D: NA
V: TRBV14
J: TRBJ2-2
size: once
CDR3: CASSQDRGAGTGELFF
DNA: TGTGCCAGCAGCCAAGATCGAGGGGCCGGCACCGGGGAGCTGTTTTTT

D: NA
V: TRBV30
J: TRBJ1-3
size: NA
CDR3: CAWSIGALPGNTIYF
DNA: TGTGCCTGGAGTATCGGCGCCCTCCCTGGAAACACCATATATTTT

D: NA
V: TRBV11-3
J: TRBJ2-5
size: once
CDR3: CASSPGPGETQYF
DNA: TGTGCCAGCAGCCCTGGGCCCGGGGAGACCCAGTACTTC

D: NA
V: TRBV6-6
J: TRBJ1-6
size: NA
CDR3: CASSLAENSPLHF
DNA: TGTGCCAGCAGTTTGGCAGAGAATTCACCCCTCCACTTT

D: NA
V: TRBV10-3
J: TRBJ2-7
size: NA
CDR3: CAISESRTSGDYEQYF
DNA: TGTGCCATCAGTGAGTCGAGAACCTCAGGGGACTACGAGCAGTACTTC

D: NA
V: TRBV6-1
J: TRBJ1-1
size: NA
CDR3: CASSGDYTEAFF
DNA: TGTGCCAGCAGTGGGGATTACACTGAAGCTTTCTTT

D: TRBD2
V: TRBV4-1
J: TRBJ2-3
size: few
CDR3: CASSQGGSHDTQYF
DNA: TGCGCCAGCAGCCAGGGCGGGAGTCACGATACGCAGTATTTT

D: NA
V: TRBV27
J: TRBJ1-5
size: NA
CDR3: CASSLSLNSNQPQHF
DNA: TGTGCCAGCAGTTTATCCCTAAATAGCAATCAGCCCCAGCATTTT

D: NA
V: TRBV6-4
J: TRBJ2-2
size: NA
CDR3: CASSGTQGAGELFF
DNA: TGTGCCAGCAGTGGCACCCAGGGCGCCGGGGAGCTGTTTTTT

D: NA
V: TRBV6-1
J: TRBJ1-6
size: NA
CDR3: CASVVGGNSPLHF
DNA: TGTGCCAGCGTGGTGGGAGGGAATTCACCCCTCCACTTT

D: TRBD1
V: TRBV5-1
J: TRBJ1-2
size: NA
CDR3: CASSLRTGGLTNYGYTF
DNA: TGCGCCAGCAGCTTGAGAACAGGGGGCTTAACGAACTATGGCTACACCTTC